This T cell receptor beta chain was captured by sequencing in a study of CD8+CD57+ T cells in acquired aplastic anemia (dated by TCRdb to 2017 to 2018). Describing the broader study: DNA extracted from sorted CD4+ and CD8+ cells had a mean of roughly 3 ug, with a range of roughly 0.17 to 30 ug. A CD8+CD57+ expansion meant a frequency higher than the mean frequency seen in healthy subjects. What the research found in general, with its limitations: No significant difference in CD8+ Simpson's diversity was found between patients and healthy controls (P=0.060). Although roughly 29 CD8+ CDR3 sequences were shared by patients and controls, these sequences appeared highly expressed in patients and within the immunodominant clones of patients.

Patients chosen for sequencing had shown expansion of CD8+CD57+ cells by flow cytometry. All patients had severe acquired aplastic anemia diagnosed by International Study of Aplastic Anemia and Agranulocytosis and Camitta criteria. No therapy had been received by the patients at the time of blood sampling. In this study, sorted CD4+ and CD8+ T cells from the blood of healthy subjects and of severe aplastic anemia patients had their TCR repertoires deep-sequenced. Patients were enrolled under clinicaltrials.gov protocols 00001620, 01623167, 00001397, 00071045, 00081523 and 00961064 in the USA. Ficoll-Paque density gradient centrifugation was used to isolate peripheral blood mononuclear cells. Before DNA extraction, CD4+ and CD8+ T cells were sorted by FACS or by magnetic beads. CDR1 LNHDA and CDR2 SQIVND were looked up in the germline V gene (reference sequence). Trimming leaves V shorter by 3 bases and J shorter by 5 bases, with the junction holding 7 bases beyond the gene matches. The CDR3 spans 15 residues, from the cysteine through the phenylalanine. Of all the DNA, just the CDR3 is kept, 45 bases in frame from base 1.

This clonotype was detected ten times or more. Its antigen is unknown. No much larger clone is present one base from it, and per-base qualities are unavailable. Genomic DNA was used as template for profiling of TCR beta VDJ combinations and CDR3 sequences. An Illumina HiSeq 2000 was the platform used for TCR repertoire sequencing. The authors' analysis ran thus. Repertoires were assessed using TRBV/TRBJ rearrangement plots, CDR3 size and DJ length profiles, and Simpson's diversity index. The most abundant DNA sequence in the deep sequencing data was taken as the immunodominant clone. CDR3 amino acid sequences were checked for sharing between subjects and were compared against published repertoires and the VDJdb database. Starting from the raw public reads, TCRdb applied fastp trimming at Q25, assembled clones with MiXCR and retained in-frame beta chains. Rows with one shared CDR3 protein collapse into an entry with the most common genes and DNA. The V and J calls follow TCRdb's processing rather than the paper's. The sample records approximately 180,000 distinct CDR3 sequences, 63% of which are singletons. The top ten clonotypes cover under 55% of the sample.

The chain links TRBV19 with TRBJ2-1; TRBD2 agrees with 7 junctional bases. The TCR originated in a human donor with aplastic anemia. Material: sorted CD4+, CD8+, or CD8+CD57+ T cells (not recorded which) from PBMCs. The DNA sequence follows: TGTGCCAGTAGTATCTGGCTAGCGGAAAACAATGAGCAGTTCTTC. Its protein reads: CASSIWLAENNEQFF.